The clone carrying this TCR beta chain was found a few times. Its antigen remains unidentified. The primer mix had 60 Vbeta and 13 Jbeta primers. The data were produced by immunoSEQ multiplex PCR, yet TCRdb's version contains in-frame clones alone and is incomplete. The sample contains about 200,000 clones, more than 80% of which appear only once. The donors comprised healthy bone marrow donors. The record originates from a study of cytomegalovirus exposure and HLA in healthy donors. Across the whole study: There were approximately 400 genotyped donors. Of these, 81% fell in the genetic ancestry cluster associated with self-reported Caucasian donors.

CDR3 length: 10 residues. Germline CDR1 reads DFQATT; CDR2 reads SNEGSKA (reference sequence). V was cut by 3 bases and J by 6 bases, with 3 bases left in between. Study outcomes and limitations: An analysis that came later showed most CMV-associated TCR beta chains appearing HLA-restricted. A few chains tied to CMV proved CMV antigen-specific in vitro.

The source of this sequence is a man aged 30 to 45 in good health and CMV-seronegative. The chain uses TRBV20-1 and TRBJ2-1; D gene ambiguous. The sequenced material came from PBMCs. CDR3 loop: CSASINEQFF. CDR3 in DNA: TGCAGTGCTAGTATCAATGAGCAGTTCTTC.